Listed below are T cell receptor beta chains from one sample, sequenced in a study of PD-1 blockade in classical Hodgkin lymphoma. TCRdb's table, derived via immunoSEQ multiplex PCR, lists solely in-frame clones and lacks some. The table lists some 45,000 clones, roughly 78% of them singletons. The starting material was peripheral blood mononuclear cells (PBMCs), obtained before the fourth cycle of nivolumab. Receptors were obtained from a human donor with classical Hodgkin lymphoma. Each CDR3 is given with its conserved first and last residue. Each record gives: V gene, CDR3 length, D gene, clone size, J gene, CDR3 protein, CDR3 DNA. A D gene is named only where the DNA matches it firmly. Rows give clone size only sometimes, using once, few, many, or a class for an expanded clone.

TRBV27	13	.	.	TRBJ1-2	CASSLAPAYGYTF	TGTGCCAGCAGTTTAGCTCCCGCCTATGGCTACACCTTC
TRBV7-9	17	.	.	TRBJ1-1	CASSFGAPGVAYTEAFF	TGTGCCAGCAGCTTCGGGGCCCCCGGGGTTGCTTACACTGAAGCTTTCTTT
TRBV6-5	15	TRBD1	.	TRBJ1-6	CASGYRGQDNSPLHF	TGTGCCAGCGGGTACAGGGGGCAGGATAATTCACCCCTCCACTTT
TRBV2	15	.	.	TRBJ1-4	CASRSHIATNEKLFF	TGTGCCAGCAGGTCCCATATTGCAACTAATGAAAAACTGTTTTTT
TRBV4-3	17	.	.	TRBJ2-3	CASSQDRLHFYTDTQYF	TGCGCCAGCAGCCAAGATAGGCTTCATTTCTACACAGATACGCAGTATTTT
TRBV21-1	15	.	.	TRBJ1-2	CASKDVADLSYGYTF	TGTGCCAGCAAGGATGTGGCGGACTTAAGCTATGGCTACACCTTC
TRBV7-9	15	.	once	TRBJ1-2	CASSASVGENYGYTF	TGTGCCAGCAGCGCTAGCGTCGGGGAGAACTATGGCTACACCTTC
TRBV5-6	14	.	.	TRBJ1-2	CASSSIDRNYGYTF	TGTGCCAGCAGCAGCATCGACAGGAACTATGGCTACACCTTC
TRBV9	19	TRBD2	.	TRBJ2-2	CASSAYGTSGDTNTGELFF	TGTGCCAGCAGCGCCTACGGGACTAGCGGGGATACGAACACCGGGGAGCTGTTTTTT
TRBV18	13	.	.	TRBJ2-7	CASSLTPTYEQYF	TGTGCCAGCTCACTTACACCTACTTACGAGCAGTACTTC
TRBV4-2	14	.	.	TRBJ2-3	CASSQDRHTDTQYF	TGTGCCAGCAGCCAAGATCGTCACACAGATACGCAGTATTTT
TRBV2	15	.	few	TRBJ2-5	CASSETTLNQETQYF	TGTGCCAGCAGTGAGACGACTCTAAACCAAGAGACCCAGTACTTC
TRBV19	15	TRBD1	.	TRBJ1-5	CASSPRGPRNQPQHF	TGTGCCAGTAGTCCCAGGGGGCCCAGAAATCAGCCCCAGCATTTT
TRBV9	15	.	.	TRBJ2-3	CASSEGGQTTDTQYF	TGTGCCAGCAGCGAGGGGGGGCAGACCACAGATACGCAGTATTTT
TRBV7-2	17	.	.	TRBJ1-5	CASSLIGTGNSNQPQHF	TGTGCCAGCAGCTTAATCGGGACGGGCAATAGCAATCAGCCCCAGCATTTT
TRBV30	12	.	.	TRBJ1-1	CAWQGGLREAFF	TGTGCTTGGCAGGGCGGCCTGAGGGAAGCTTTCTTT
TRBV2	13	.	.	TRBJ2-5	CASVRGGQETQYF	TGTGCCAGCGTCCGAGGGGGACAAGAGACCCAGTACTTC
TRBV6-5	14	.	.	TRBJ1-6	CASSLTDSASPLHF	TGTGCCAGCAGTTTAACGGACTCGGCCTCACCCCTCCACTTT
TRBV4-1	17	TRBD2	.	TRBJ2-1	CASSQSWTSGEVNEQFF	TGCGCCAGCAGCCAGTCCTGGACTAGCGGGGAGGTTAATGAGCAGTTCTTC
TRBV11-3	12	.	.	TRBJ2-7	CASSLGSYEQYF	TGTGCCAGCAGCTTAGGATCCTACGAGCAGTACTTC
TRBV19	15	TRBD1	.	TRBJ2-3	CASSPGQTNRDTQYF	TGTGCCAGTAGCCCGGGACAGACGAACAGAGATACGCAGTATTTT
TRBV25-1	12	.	.	TRBJ2-3	CASRAAGDTQYF	TGTGCCAGCAGGGCCGCAGGGGACACGCAGTATTTT
TRBV6-6	16	TRBD2	.	TRBJ2-3	CASSYGTSVRADTQYF	TGTGCCAGCAGTTACGGGACTAGCGTTCGGGCAGATACGCAGTATTTT
TRBV9	15	.	few	TRBJ2-1	CASSPTLSLPNEQFF	TGTGCCAGCAGCCCGACGTTGTCGCTCCCCAATGAGCAGTTCTTC
TRBV6-1	14	.	.	TRBJ2-3	CASSAGVDTDTQYF	TGTGCCAGCAGTGCGGGGGTTGACACAGATACGCAGTATTTT
TRBV29-1	13	TRBD1	once	TRBJ1-3	CSVGTGLRNTIYF	TGCAGCGTTGGGACAGGGTTAAGAAACACCATATATTTT
TRBV18	15	TRBD1	once	TRBJ2-2	CASSERQGDTGELFF	TGTGCCAGCTCCGAAAGACAGGGGGATACCGGGGAGCTGTTTTTT
TRBV11-2	15	.	.	TRBJ1-5	CASSSPGGNNQPQHF	TGTGCCAGCAGCTCGCCGGGAGGGAATAATCAGCCCCAGCATTTT
TRBV4-3	15	.	few	TRBJ1-2	CASSLWIKAEYGYTF	TGCGCCAGCAGCCTTTGGATAAAAGCAGAGTATGGCTACACCTTC
TRBV5-1	15	TRBD1	.	TRBJ1-1	CASSLGQTGDTEAFF	TGCGCCAGCAGCTTGGGGCAGACAGGGGACACTGAAGCTTTCTTT
TRBV9	13	.	few	TRBJ1-1	CASSDSTNTEAFF	TGTGCCAGCAGCGATAGTACGAACACTGAAGCTTTCTTT
TRBV30	15	.	.	TRBJ2-3	CAWTPRAGVADTQYF	TGTGCCTGGACCCCCCGGGCAGGGGTCGCAGATACGCAGTATTTT
TRBV5-3	19	TRBD2	.	TRBJ2-3	CARSLQRGCNPARTDTQYF	TGTGCCAGAAGCTTGCAGCGGGGGTGCAACCCGGCCCGCACAGATACGCAGTATTTT
TRBV6-6	14	.	.	TRBJ2-7	CASSRLGASYEQYF	TGTGCCAGCAGCCGCTTAGGGGCATCCTACGAGCAGTACTTC
TRBV5-6	14	.	.	TRBJ2-1	CASGEGGPYNEQFF	TGTGCCAGCGGGGAGGGGGGCCCCTACAATGAGCAGTTCTTC
TRBV25-1	11	.	.	TRBJ1-1	CASSSETEAFF	TGTGCCAGCAGTTCGGAGACAGAAGCTTTCTTT
TRBV5-1	14	.	.	TRBJ2-1	CASSLGQSYNEQFF	TGCGCCAGCAGCTTGGGGCAATCCTACAATGAGCAGTTCTTC
TRBV7-9	13	.	.	TRBJ2-3	CASRGMSTDTQYF	TGTGCCAGCAGAGGTATGAGCACAGATACGCAGTATTTT
TRBV28	14	.	.	TRBJ1-3	CASSFDPLAGGLYF	TGTGCCAGCAGTTTCGACCCCTTGGCGGGGGGCCTATATTTT
TRBV5-1	16	TRBD1	.	TRBJ2-2	CASSLDPTGVGGELFF	TGCGCCAGCAGCTTGGATCCGACAGGGGTCGGAGGGGAGCTGTTTTTT
TRBV10-3	14	.	.	TRBJ1-2	CAIRISGANYGYTF	TGTGCCATCAGGATCAGTGGAGCTAACTATGGCTACACCTTC
TRBV5-4	15	.	.	TRBJ2-5	CASSFRQAGRETQYF	TGTGCCAGCAGCTTCCGACAGGCTGGGCGAGAGACCCAGTACTTC
TRBV5-1	17	.	.	TRBJ2-7	CASSLNTPNGDFYEQYF	TGCGCCAGCAGCTTGAACACCCCGAATGGGGATTTCTACGAGCAGTACTTC
TRBV28	17	TRBD1	.	TRBJ2-6	CASSLATGVSGANVLTF	TGTGCCAGCAGTTTGGCGACAGGGGTCTCTGGGGCCAACGTCCTGACTTTC
TRBV30	18	TRBD2	.	TRBJ2-2	CAWSPWTSGGPNTGELFF	TGTGCCTGGAGTCCCTGGACTAGCGGGGGACCAAACACCGGGGAGCTGTTTTTT
TRBV5-8	15	.	.	TRBJ2-1	CASRPWGTRYNEQFF	TGTGCCAGCAGACCATGGGGGACACGGTACAATGAGCAGTTCTTC